Shown below are 17 T cell receptor beta chains from a single sample sequenced in a study of T cell repertoires in ileal Crohn's disease. The assay was immunoSEQ multiplex PCR, and TCRdb's table has in-frame clones only and misses some. The sample holds about 18,000 clones; roughly three quarters are singletons and the top ten take 4.2%. Specified time point: inflamed ileum from the surgical specimen. Sample: ileal tissue. Every receptor here comes from an adult with Crohn's disease.

The genes are TRBV5-1 and TRBJ2-1; weak D call: TRBD2 (7 bases). The CDR3 has 14 residues. Trimming pared 4 bases from V and 9 bases from J, leaving 17 bases between. Germline-derived CDR1 and CDR2 are SGHRS and YFSETQ. The CDR3 DNA follows: TGCGCCAGCAGCCCGGGGGGCCACTTAGGTGAGCAGTTCTTC. This sequence encodes CASSPGGHLGEQFF.

This sequence joins TRBV23-1 and TRBJ2-5; D is unclear. TRBV23-1 is annotated as an ORF whose role is uncertain. Trimming stripped 4 bases from V and 4 bases from J, with 7 bases between. The CDR3 contains 12 residues. CDR3 DNA sequence: TGCGCCAGCAGTCGAGCGCCAGAGACCCAGTACTTC. The encoded protein is CASSRAPETQYF.

CDR3 protein: CASFPQSPGNSRDTQYF. The CDR3 DNA reads as TGTGCCAGCTTCCCCCAATCGCCCGGGAACAGCCGCGATACGCAGTATTTT. This chain uses TRBV28 with TRBJ2-3; perhaps TRBD2 as D (5 bases). V lost 8 bases, J lost 6 bases, and 27 bases lay in between. Germline CDR1 and CDR2: MDHEN and SYDVKM. The CDR3 is made up of 17 amino acids.

V and J are TRBV6-5 and TRBJ1-2, with 7 nucleotides matching TRBD1. This CDR3 is 13 amino acids long. Trimming cost V 6 bases and J 8 bases; bases outside gene matches: 9. Germline CDR1 MNHEY, CDR2 SVGAGI. CDR3: CASSLDRDFGYTF. The DNA for the CDR3 is TGTGCCAGCAGCCTAGACAGGGATTTCGGCTACACCTTC.

The chain links TRBV7-8 to TRBJ2-1, with D perhaps matching TRBD1 (6 bases). CDR1 SGHVS and CDR2 FQNEAQ come from the germline V gene. Trimming cost V 2 bases and J 8 bases, with 34 bases left between them. The CDR3 length is 21 residues. CDR3 DNA sequence: TGTGCCAGCAGCTTATCGAGGGGCACAGGGCTCGCGCCGCACCAAGGGGATGAGCAGTTCTTC. Translating it yields CASSLSRGTGLAPHQGDEQFF.

V is TRBV18 and J is TRBJ1-2; 8 nucleotides agree with TRBD1. This CDR3 comprises 13 residues. From germline, CDR1 is KGHSH and CDR2 LQKENI. The V and J ends lost 3 bases and 5 bases, in that order; junction bases with no gene match: 2. The CDR3 region is CASSPTGEYGYTF. CDR3 nucleotides: TGTGCCAGCTCACCGACAGGGGAGTATGGCTACACCTTC. The full variable domain, completed using reference TRBV18 and TRBJ1-2, is NAGVMQNPRHLVRRRGQEARLRCSPMKGHSHVYWYRQLPEEGLKFMVYLQKENIIDESGMPKERFSAEFPKEGPSILRIQQVVRGDSAAYFCASSPTGEYGYTFGSGTRLTVV.

The chain joins TRBV5-1 to TRBJ2-7; D gene uncertain. The ends were cut back, 0 bases at V and 0 bases at J, with 7 bases in the middle. CDR3 length: 14 amino acids. CDR1 and CDR2 (germline): SGHRS, YFSETQ. The CDR3 loop reads CASSLVSTSYEQYF. Here the CDR3 DNA reads TGCGCCAGCAGCTTGGTGTCCACCTCCTACGAGCAGTACTTC.

The chain is built from TRBV6-1 and TRBJ2-5; 8 bases agree with TRBD1. Germline loops: CDR1 MNHNS, CDR2 SASEGT. With V trimmed by 5 bases and J by 5 bases, 4 bases remained unmatched. The CDR3 extends over 13 amino acids. DNA of the CDR3: TGTGCCAGCAGTAGACAGGGGAGGGAGACCCAGTACTTC. Protein sequence: CASSRQGRETQYF.

The chain has TRBV28 and TRBJ1-2; 10 positions agree with TRBD1. The CDR3 consists of 15 residues. Losses at the gene ends were 4 bases for V and 4 bases for J; bases not matched to a gene: 6. The germline V gene encodes CDR1 MDHEN and CDR2 SYDVKM. For the CDR3, the DNA is TGTGCCAGCAGTTCCTGGACAGGGGGGCCCTATGGCTACACCTTC. This sequence encodes CASSSWTGGPYGYTF.

This clone was seen just once. The gene calls are TRBV6-1 and TRBJ1-5; 9 bases fit TRBD1. After removal of 5 bases from V and 7 bases from J, the junction contained 3 bases not matched to a gene. The CDR3 loop spans 13 amino acids. CDR1 is MNHNS and CDR2 is SASEGT in the germline V gene. This chain's CDR3 is CASSRQGDQPQHF. In DNA, the CDR3 is TGTGCCAGCAGTAGACAGGGGGACCAGCCCCAGCATTTT.

This chain links TRBV6-5 with TRBJ2-7; TRBD1 matches at 7 bases. This CDR3 has 15 residues. Trimming at V came to 6 bases and at J to 6 bases, leaving 14 bases not matched to a gene. Per germline, CDR1 MNHEY and CDR2 SVGAGI. In nucleotides, the CDR3 is TGTGCCAGCAGCATGGACAGGACCCTTTGGAGCGAGCAGTACTTC. It specifies CASSMDRTLWSEQYF.

This clone was observed a single time. The V and J genes are TRBV6-1 and TRBJ2-3, with a tentative D call TRBD1 (5 bases). The germline gives CDR1 MNHNS, CDR2 SASEGT. CDR3 length equals 14 residues. V was clipped by 8 bases and J by 6 bases, with 18 bases between them. The CDR3 region is CASRKLQGSDTQYF. The CDR3 coding sequence is TGTGCCAGCCGGAAACTCCAGGGAAGTGATACGCAGTATTTT.

The chain has TRBV7-3 and TRBJ2-1; TRBD1 or TRBD2 may be the D gene (5 bases each). The CDR3 has 14 residues. Germline V gene lookup returns CDR1 SGHTA and CDR2 FQGTGA. The V and J ends lost 5 bases and 6 bases respectively, with 14 bases between them. CDR3 residues: CASSPPGAVNEQFF. The DNA of the CDR3 is TGTGCCAGCAGCCCCCCCGGGGCAGTCAATGAGCAGTTCTTC.

The chain has TRBV18 and TRBJ2-7; 9 bases are shared with TRBD2. The CDR3 runs 13 residues. Germline CDR1 KGHSH, CDR2 LQKENI. Germline trimming cut 4 bases from V and 6 bases from J; bases unmatched to any gene: 4. The CDR3 nucleotides read TGTGCCAGCTCACTAGCGGGGGAATCCGAGCAGTACTTC. Translation gives CASSLAGESEQYF.

This clone occurred once. This chain joins TRBV27 and TRBJ2-7, with TRBD1 matching 8 bases. The CDR3 is 14 residues long. Germline assignment: CDR1 MNHEY and CDR2 SMNVEV (reference sequence). Losses at the gene ends were 5 bases for V and 1 base for J; bases not matched to a gene: 4. The CDR3 DNA sequence: TGTGCCAGCAGTAGACAGGGGACTTCCTACGAGCAGTACTTC. Amino acid sequence: CASSRQGTSYEQYF.

The CDR3 loop reads CATKLILGTNEKLFF. The CDR3 DNA sequence: TGTGCCACCAAGCTAATATTGGGGACTAATGAAAAACTGTTTTTT. The chain has TRBV27 and TRBJ1-4; no reliable D call. The CDR3 contains 15 residues. CDR1 is MNHEY, CDR2 SMNVEV, per germline (reference sequence). The V gene lost 10 bases and the J gene lost 2 bases, with 17 bases spanning the gap.

This chain joins TRBV6-1 and TRBJ2-1; D possibly uses TRBD1 or TRBD2 (5 bases each). Germline values: CDR1 MNHNS, CDR2 SASEGT. Trimming pared 1 base from V and 5 bases from J, leaving 15 bases between. CDR3 size: 16 residues. The CDR3 here is CASSEGEGSGHNEQFF. The DNA of the CDR3 is TGTGCCAGCAGTGAAGGGGAAGGGTCGGGGCACAATGAGCAGTTCTTC.